This paragraph covers one T cell receptor beta chain sequence. Its target is unknown. Included in the TCR beta cDNA libraries were unique molecular identifiers. One entry per CDR3 protein results from TCRdb running MiXCR on the PCR reads. The repertoire has about 200,000 distinct CDR3 sequences, around 29% of them found once; the top ten carry 3.4%. V gave up 9 bases and J gave up 6 bases; unmatched junction bases: 6. This CDR3 has 14 residues. The germline gives CDR1 MDHEN, CDR2 SYDVKM. The sample belongs to a study of post-analysis software for immune sequencing data. Study outcomes and limitations: When the samples were clustered directly with F measure, those that had been prepared in the same batch showed strong co-clustering. TRBV5-6, TRBV5-1 and TRBV20-1 were among several TRBV segments more frequent in patients than controls.

Sequencing used blood. This receptor was taken from a girl aged 2 to 17 with multiple sclerosis. The chain joins TRBV28 to TRBJ1-4, with 11 positions matching TRBD1. The CDR3 spells CASCRGQGDEKLFF. The CDR3 nucleotides are TGTGCCAGTTGTCGGGGACAGGGGGATGAAAAACTGTTTTTT.